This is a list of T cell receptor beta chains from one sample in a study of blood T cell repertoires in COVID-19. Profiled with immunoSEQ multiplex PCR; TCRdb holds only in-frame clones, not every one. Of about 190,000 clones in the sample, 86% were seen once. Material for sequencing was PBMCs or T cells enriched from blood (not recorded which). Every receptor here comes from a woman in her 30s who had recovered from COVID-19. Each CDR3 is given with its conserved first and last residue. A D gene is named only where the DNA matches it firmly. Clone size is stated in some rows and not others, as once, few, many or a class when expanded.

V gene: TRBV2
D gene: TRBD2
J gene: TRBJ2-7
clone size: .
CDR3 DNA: TGTGCCAGCAGTCCTCGACTAGCGGGAAACAACGAGCAGTACTTC
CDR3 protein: CASSPRLAGNNEQYF

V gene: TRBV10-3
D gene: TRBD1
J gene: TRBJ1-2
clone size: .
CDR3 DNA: TGTGCCATCAGTATCGGACAGGGTGGCCTTAACTATGGCTACACCTTC
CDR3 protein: CAISIGQGGLNYGYTF

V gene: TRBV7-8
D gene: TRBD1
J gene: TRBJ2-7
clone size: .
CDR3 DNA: TGTGCCAGCAGCTTCAGACAGGGGGCGTACGAGCAGTACTTC
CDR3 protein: CASSFRQGAYEQYF

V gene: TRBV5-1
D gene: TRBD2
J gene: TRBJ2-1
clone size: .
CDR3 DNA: TGCGCCAGCAGCTTAGCGGGGGGAGCCTACAATGAGCAGTTCTTC
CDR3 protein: CASSLAGGAYNEQFF

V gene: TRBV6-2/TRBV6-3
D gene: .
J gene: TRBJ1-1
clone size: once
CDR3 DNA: TGTGCCAGCAGTTACTCGAGGCGGAAAAACACTGAAGCTTTCTTT
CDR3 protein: CASSYSRRKNTEAFF

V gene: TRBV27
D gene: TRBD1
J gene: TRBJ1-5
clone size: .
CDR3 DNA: TGTGCCAGCAGTTTAAAAGGGGGCCCATATCAGCCCCAGCATTTT
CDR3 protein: CASSLKGGPYQPQHF

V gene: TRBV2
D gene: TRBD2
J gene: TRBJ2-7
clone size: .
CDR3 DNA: TGTGCCAGCAGTGAAAGTATACTAGCGGGGACCTACGAGCAGTACTTC
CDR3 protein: CASSESILAGTYEQYF

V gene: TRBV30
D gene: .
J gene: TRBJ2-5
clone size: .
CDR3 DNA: TGTGCCTGGAGTGTGAGGTATCAAGAGACCCAGTACTTC
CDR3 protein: CAWSVRYQETQYF

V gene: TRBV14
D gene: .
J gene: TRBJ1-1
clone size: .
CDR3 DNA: TGTGCCAGCAGCCTCTCAGGACACCCTAACACTGAAGCTTTCTTT
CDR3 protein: CASSLSGHPNTEAFF

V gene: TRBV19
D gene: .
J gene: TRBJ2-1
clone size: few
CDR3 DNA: TGTGCCAGTAGTATAATGGGCGGAGTGCCAGGGGAGCAGTTCTTC
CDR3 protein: CASSIMGGVPGEQFF

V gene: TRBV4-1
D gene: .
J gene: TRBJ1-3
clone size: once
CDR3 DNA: TGCGCCAGCAGCCAAGAACCCATCTCGGGATACGGAAACACCATATATTTT
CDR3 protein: CASSQEPISGYGNTIYF

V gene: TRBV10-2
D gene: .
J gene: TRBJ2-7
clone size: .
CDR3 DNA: TGCGCCAGCAGCGGTAGCGACTCCTACGAGCAGTACTTC
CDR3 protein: CASSGSDSYEQYF

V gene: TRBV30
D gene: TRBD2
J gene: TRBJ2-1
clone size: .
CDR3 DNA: TGTGCCTGGAGCCGTCAGGAGCGGGGTGAGCAGTTCTTC
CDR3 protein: CAWSRQERGEQFF

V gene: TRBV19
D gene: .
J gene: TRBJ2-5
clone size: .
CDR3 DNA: TGTGCCAGTAGCTCACCCGGACAGCAAGAGACCCAGTACTTC
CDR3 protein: CASSSPGQQETQYF

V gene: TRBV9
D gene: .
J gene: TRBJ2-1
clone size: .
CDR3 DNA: TGTGCCAGCAGCGTTGGTGAGGAGCAGTTCTTC
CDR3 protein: CASSVGEEQFF

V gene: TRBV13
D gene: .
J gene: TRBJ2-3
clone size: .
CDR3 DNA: TGTGCCAGCAGCCCGATGACACTTGGAGGGGCCACAGATACGCAGTATTTT
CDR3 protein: CASSPMTLGGATDTQYF

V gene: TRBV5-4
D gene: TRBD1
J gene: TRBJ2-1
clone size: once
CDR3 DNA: TGTGCCAGCAGCCAAACGACCTCAGGACAGGAGTTTATGGTTAGGTTCTTC
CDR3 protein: CASSQTTSGQEFMVRFF

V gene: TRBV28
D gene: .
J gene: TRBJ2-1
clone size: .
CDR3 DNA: TGTGCCAGCCCCCCCCGGAGTAGCGGATACAATGAGCAGTTCTTC
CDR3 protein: CASPPRSSGYNEQFF

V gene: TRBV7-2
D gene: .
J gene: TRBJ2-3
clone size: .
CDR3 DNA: TGTGCCAGCAGCTTCCGTCGGGGGACAGATACGCAGTATTTT
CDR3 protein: CASSFRRGTDTQYF

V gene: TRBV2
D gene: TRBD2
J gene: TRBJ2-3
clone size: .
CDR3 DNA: TGTGCCAGCAGTGATTCTAGCGGATCCCGCACAGATACGCAGTATTTT
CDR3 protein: CASSDSSGSRTDTQYF

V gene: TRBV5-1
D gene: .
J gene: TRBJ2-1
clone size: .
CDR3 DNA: TGCGCCAGCAGCTTGGGGACTCAGTCATACAATGAGCAGTTCTTC
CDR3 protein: CASSLGTQSYNEQFF

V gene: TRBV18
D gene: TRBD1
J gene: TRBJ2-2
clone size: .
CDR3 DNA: TGTGCCAGCTCACCACGGGACAGGGGAGACACCGGGGAGCTGTTTTTT
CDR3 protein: CASSPRDRGDTGELFF

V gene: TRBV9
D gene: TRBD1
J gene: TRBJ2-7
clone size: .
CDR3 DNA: TGTGCCAGCAGCGCATCGACAGGGTGGCGTGGCGAGCAGTACTTC
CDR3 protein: CASSASTGWRGEQYF

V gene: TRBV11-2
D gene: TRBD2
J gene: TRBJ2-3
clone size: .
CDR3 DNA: TGTGCCAGCAGCTTAGTAAGCGGGAGTGGTACAGATACGCAGTATTTT
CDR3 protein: CASSLVSGSGTDTQYF

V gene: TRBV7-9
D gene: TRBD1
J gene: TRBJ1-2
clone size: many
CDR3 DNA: TGTGCCAGCAGTCCCACCCGCGACAGGGTAGACTATGGCTACACCTTC
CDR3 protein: CASSPTRDRVDYGYTF

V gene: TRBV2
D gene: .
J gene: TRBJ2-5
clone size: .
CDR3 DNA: TGTGCCAGCAGTTTAGAACTAACAGGGATCCGAGAGACCCAGTACTTC
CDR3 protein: CASSLELTGIRETQYF

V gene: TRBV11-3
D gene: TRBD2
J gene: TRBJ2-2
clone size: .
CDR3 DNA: TGTGCCAGCAGCCCCATAGCGGGAGAGTCCCCCGGGGAGCTGTTTTTT
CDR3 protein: CASSPIAGESPGELFF

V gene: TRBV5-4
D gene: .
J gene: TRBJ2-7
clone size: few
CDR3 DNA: TGTGCCAGCAGCTTGGCTGGGGGCTTAAGTGGGCAGTACTTC
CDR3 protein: CASSLAGGLSGQYF

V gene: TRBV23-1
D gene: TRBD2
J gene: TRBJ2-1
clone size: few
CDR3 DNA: TGCGCCAGCAGTCAATCGAGTCTGTGGGGGGGAGAGGTCTCCCGAGAGCAGTTCTTC
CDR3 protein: CASSQSSLWGGEVSREQFF

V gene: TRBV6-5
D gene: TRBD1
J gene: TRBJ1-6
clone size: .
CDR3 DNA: TGTGCCAGCAGGACGGGACAGACTTATAATTCACCCCTCCACTTT
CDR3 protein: CASRTGQTYNSPLHF

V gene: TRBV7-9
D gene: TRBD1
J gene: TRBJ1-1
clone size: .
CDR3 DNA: TGTGCCAGCAGCATCCCCCAGGGGGCCGGGACTGAAGCTTTCTTT
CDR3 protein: CASSIPQGAGTEAFF

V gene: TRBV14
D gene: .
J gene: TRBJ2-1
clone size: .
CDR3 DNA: TGTGCCAGCAGCCTCCCCCTATCGCGGAGCTCCTACAATGAGCAGTTCTTC
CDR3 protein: CASSLPLSRSSYNEQFF

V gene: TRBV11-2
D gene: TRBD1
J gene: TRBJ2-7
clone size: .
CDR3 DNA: TGTGCCAGCAGCTCCGGACAGGTCTACGAGCAGTACTTC
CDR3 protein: CASSSGQVYEQYF

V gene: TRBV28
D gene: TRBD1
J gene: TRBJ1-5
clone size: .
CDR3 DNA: TGTGCCAGCACCCCCCCCGACAGGGTAAAGCAGCCCCAGCATTTT
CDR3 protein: CASTPPDRVKQPQHF

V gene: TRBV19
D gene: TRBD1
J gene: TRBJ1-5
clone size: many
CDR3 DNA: TGTGCCAGTAGTTCAGGGGGATCAAATCAGCCCCAGCATTTT
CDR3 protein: CASSSGGSNQPQHF

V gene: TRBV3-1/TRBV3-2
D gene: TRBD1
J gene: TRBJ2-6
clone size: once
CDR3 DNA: TGTGCCAGCAGCCAAGGGGACAGACCCTCTGGGGCCAACGTCCTGACTTTC
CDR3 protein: CASSQGDRPSGANVLTF

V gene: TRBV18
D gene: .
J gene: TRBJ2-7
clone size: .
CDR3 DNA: TGTGCCAGCTCACCACGAGCGCAGGAGGGCTCATGGGAGCAGTACTTC
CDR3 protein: CASSPRAQEGSWEQYF

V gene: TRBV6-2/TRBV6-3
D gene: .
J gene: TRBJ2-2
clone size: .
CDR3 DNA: TGTGCCAGCAGTTTCCAATTGTGGGAGCTGTTTTTT
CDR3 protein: CASSFQLWELFF

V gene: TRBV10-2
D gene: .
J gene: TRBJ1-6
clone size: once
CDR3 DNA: TGCGCCAGCAGATCCGGAACGTTCGACAGGTCCCCAGGCCACCTCCACTTT
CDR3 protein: CASRSGTFDRSPGHLHF

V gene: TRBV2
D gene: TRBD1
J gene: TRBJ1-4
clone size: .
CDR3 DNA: TGTGCCAGCAGTGAGGACAGGGCAACTAATGAAAAACTGTTTTTT
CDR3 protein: CASSEDRATNEKLFF

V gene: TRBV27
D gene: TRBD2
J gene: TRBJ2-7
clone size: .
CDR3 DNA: TGTGCCAGCAGTCCAGGGACTAGCGGGTACGAGCAGTACTTC
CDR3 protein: CASSPGTSGYEQYF

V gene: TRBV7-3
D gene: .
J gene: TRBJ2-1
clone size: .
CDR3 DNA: TGTGCCAGCAGCCCAACACCACGGGGAAGCTCCTACAATGAGCAGTTCTTC
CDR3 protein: CASSPTPRGSSYNEQFF

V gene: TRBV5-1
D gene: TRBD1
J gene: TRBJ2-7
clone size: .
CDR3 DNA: TGCGCCAGCAGCCCGGAGGGACAGGCCTTTTTTGGCGAGCAGTACTTC
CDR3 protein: CASSPEGQAFFGEQYF